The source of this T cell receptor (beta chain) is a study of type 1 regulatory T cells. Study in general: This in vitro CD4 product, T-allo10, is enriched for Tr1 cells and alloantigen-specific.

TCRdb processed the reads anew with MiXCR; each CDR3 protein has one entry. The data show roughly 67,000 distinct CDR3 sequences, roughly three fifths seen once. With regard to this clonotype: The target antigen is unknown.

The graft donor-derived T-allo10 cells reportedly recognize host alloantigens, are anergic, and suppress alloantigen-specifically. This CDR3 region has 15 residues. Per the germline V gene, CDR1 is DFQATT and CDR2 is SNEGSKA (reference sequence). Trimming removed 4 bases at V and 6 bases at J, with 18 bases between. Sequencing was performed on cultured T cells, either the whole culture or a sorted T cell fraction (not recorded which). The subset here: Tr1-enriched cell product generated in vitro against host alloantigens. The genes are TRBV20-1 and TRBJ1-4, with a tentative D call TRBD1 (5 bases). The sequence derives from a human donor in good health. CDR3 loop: CSANPGGGLDEKLFF. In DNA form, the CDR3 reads TGCAGTGCTAACCCGGGGGGGGGACTGGATGAAAAACTGTTTTTT.